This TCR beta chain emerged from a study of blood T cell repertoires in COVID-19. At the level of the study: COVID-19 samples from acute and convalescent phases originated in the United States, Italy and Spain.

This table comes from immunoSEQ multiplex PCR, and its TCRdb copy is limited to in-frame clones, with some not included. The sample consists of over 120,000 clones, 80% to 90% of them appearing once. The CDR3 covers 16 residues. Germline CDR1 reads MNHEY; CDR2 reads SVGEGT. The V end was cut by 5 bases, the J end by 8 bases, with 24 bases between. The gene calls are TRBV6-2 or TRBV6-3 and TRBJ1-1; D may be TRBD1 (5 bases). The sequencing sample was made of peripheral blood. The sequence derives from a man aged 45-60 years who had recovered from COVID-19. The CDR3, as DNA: TGTGCCAGCAGTCAAGCCCCAGGGTTTTATGTCCTAGAAGCTTTCTTT. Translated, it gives CASSQAPGFYVLEAFF.